The T cell receptor (beta chain) described here comes from a study of cytomegalovirus exposure and HLA in healthy donors. Overall study results and limits: High specificity and sensitivity for cytomegalovirus status were reported for the classifier. What a later analysis showed was that several of the most significant clusters appeared linked to common viral pathogens. TCR beta V- and J-gene trimming was later associated with a missense DCLRE1C variant. Immune exposure was documented only through CMV serostatus.

In the case of this clone: Its target is not known.

60 Vbeta and 13 Jbeta primers were used in PCR. Clones were sequenced by immunoSEQ multiplex PCR, and TCRdb holds only the in-frame ones, with some missing. The sample holds around 150,000 clones; 68% are singletons and the top ten take less than 1.5%. From germline, CDR1 is LNHDA and CDR2 SQIVND (reference sequence). This CDR3 region has 15 residues. J was trimmed by 3 bases and V by 1 base; bases with no gene match: 3. The specimen sequenced was PBMCs. The TCR sequence derives from a man aged 50 or older in good health and CMV-seronegative. This rearrangement joins TRBV19 to TRBJ2-5; 9 nucleotides align to TRBD1. The CDR3: CASSIAGQGKETQYF. For the CDR3, the DNA is TGTGCCAGTAGTATAGCCGGACAGGGGAAAGAGACCCAGTACTTC.